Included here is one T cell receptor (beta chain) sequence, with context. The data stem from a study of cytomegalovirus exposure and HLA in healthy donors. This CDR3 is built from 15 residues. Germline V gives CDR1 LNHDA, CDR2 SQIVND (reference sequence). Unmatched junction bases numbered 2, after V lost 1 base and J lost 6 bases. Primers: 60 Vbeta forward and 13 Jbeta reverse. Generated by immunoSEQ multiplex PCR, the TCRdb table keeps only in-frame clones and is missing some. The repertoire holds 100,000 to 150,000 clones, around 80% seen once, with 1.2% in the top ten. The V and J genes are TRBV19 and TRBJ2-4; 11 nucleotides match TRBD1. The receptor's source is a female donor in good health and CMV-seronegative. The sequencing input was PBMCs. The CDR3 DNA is TGTGCCAGTAGTATAGCTGGGACAGGGGGAAACATTCAGTACTTC. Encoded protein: CASSIAGTGGNIQYF.